These T cell receptor beta chains were read from a single sample in a study of blood T cells in healthy people across ages. From the 5' RACE reads, TCRdb called clonotypes with MiXCR, one entry per CDR3 protein. The repertoire holds some 920,000 distinct CDR3 sequences, with just over 50% as singletons. The sample consisted of blood. The source is a woman in her sixties in good health. Each CDR3 is given with its conserved first and last residue. Fields, in order: CDR3 length, V gene, clone size, J gene, CDR3 protein. Only part of the rows carry a size: once, few, many, or a class if the clone is expanded.

13,TRBV20-1,few,TRBJ2-7,CSPPSGAEGAQYF
16,TRBV7-9,few,TRBJ2-7,CASSSSYRGSSYEQYF
13,TRBV10-3,few,TRBJ2-5,CAISELGAETQYF
12,TRBV7-9,NA,TRBJ1-2,CASCLIGAGYTF
17,TRBV5-1,few,TRBJ2-3,CASSRPLAGGSTDTQYF
14,TRBV12-3/TRBV12-4,NA,TRBJ2-1,CASSLEPATPEQFF
16,TRBV9,few,TRBJ2-7,CASSPISVAASVEQYF
14,TRBV24-1,NA,TRBJ2-2,CATSQGANTGELFF
13,TRBV6-2/TRBV6-3,NA,TRBJ2-3,CASSFSRRDTQYF
17,TRBV7-9,NA,TRBJ2-7,CAIEGLAGRTRSPEQYF
13,TRBV3-1,NA,TRBJ1-2,CASSQGGLSGYTF
15,TRBV7-2,NA,TRBJ2-4,CASSYGQGVVLVQYF
15,TRBV2,NA,TRBJ2-3,CASIRRWEGEDMQYF
15,TRBV9,NA,NA,CASSVGPLGGYEQYF
15,TRBV2,NA,NA,CASSEGSGRAYEQYF
12,TRBV7-2,many,TRBJ2-5,CASSFGKKTQYF
13,TRBV29-1,NA,TRBJ2-2,CSVSQGFTGELFF
17,TRBV4-2,NA,TRBJ2-3,CASSQEVAGSEADTQYF
16,TRBV7-2,NA,TRBJ2-1,CASSLALTSGLNEQFF
13,TRBV7-2,few,TRBJ2-3,CATDIPSHPTQYF
16,TRBV27,few,TRBJ2-1,CASSLGGRGGYNEQFF
15,TRBV6-2/TRBV6-3,few,TRBJ2-7,CASSSAGTGNYEQYF
14,TRBV28,NA,TRBJ1-2,CASSSPGRKTHDTF
13,TRBV7-8,NA,NA,CASSFFPADEQYF
13,TRBV28,many,TRBJ2-7,CASSFEGVYEQYF
15,TRBV4-2,NA,TRBJ2-3,CASSQLAEGTDTQYF
15,TRBV3-1,NA,TRBJ2-1,CASSQVLVRQPEQFF
17,TRBV20-1,NA,TRBJ2-3,CSARIGTASGGADTQYF
16,TRBV4-3,NA,TRBJ1-2,CASSQDTGEGSYGYTF
14,TRBV20-1,once,TRBJ2-7,CSARTSGPPYEQYF
16,TRBV7-2,NA,TRBJ2-3,CASSLGGAGDQDTQYF
17,TRBV4-1,once,TRBJ1-6,CASSQEGGGSYNSPLHF
12,TRBV7-3,NA,TRBJ1-2,CASSFPGEGYTF
15,TRBV6-2/TRBV6-3,NA,NA,CASSYSGQIWDEQYF
14,TRBV6-1,NA,TRBJ1-5,CASNGQISNQPQHF
15,TRBV5-1,few,TRBJ2-1,CASSITSGRSHEQFF
13,TRBV27,NA,NA,CAGSLLGGLEQYF